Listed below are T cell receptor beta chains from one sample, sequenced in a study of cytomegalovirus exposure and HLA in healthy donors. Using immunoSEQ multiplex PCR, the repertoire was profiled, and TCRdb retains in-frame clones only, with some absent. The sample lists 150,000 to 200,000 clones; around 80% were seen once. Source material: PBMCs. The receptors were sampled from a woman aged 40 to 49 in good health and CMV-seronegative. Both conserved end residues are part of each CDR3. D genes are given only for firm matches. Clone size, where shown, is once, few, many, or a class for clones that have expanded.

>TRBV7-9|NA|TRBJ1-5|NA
CASSFKGGNQPQHF
TGTGCCAGCAGCTTTAAGGGGGGCAATCAGCCCCAGCATTTT
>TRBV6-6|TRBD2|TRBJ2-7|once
CASSYSRTRTTYEQYF
TGTGCCAGCAGTTACTCACGGACTAGGACCACCTACGAGCAGTACTTC
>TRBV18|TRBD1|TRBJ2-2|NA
CASSLRGQGTGELFF
TGTGCCAGCTCCCTGAGGGGACAGGGAACCGGGGAGCTGTTTTTT
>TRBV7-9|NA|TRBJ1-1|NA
CASSFEGGERNTEAFF
TGTGCCAGCAGCTTCGAGGGCGGGGAAAGGAACACTGAAGCTTTCTTT
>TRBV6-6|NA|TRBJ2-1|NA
CASSFRRESEGGEQFF
TGTGCCAGCAGTTTTCGGCGGGAGAGCGAGGGGGGTGAGCAGTTCTTC
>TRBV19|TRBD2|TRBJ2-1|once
CATRGLAGVEQFF
TGTGCCACCAGAGGACTAGCGGGAGTCGAGCAGTTCTTC
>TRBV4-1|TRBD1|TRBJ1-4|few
CASSLTEQGRTNEKLFF
TGCGCCAGCAGCCTAACAGAACAGGGGAGAACTAATGAAAAACTGTTTTTT
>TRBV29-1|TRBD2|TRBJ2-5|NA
CSVRGGETQYF
TGCAGCGTTCGGGGGGGAGAGACCCAGTACTTC
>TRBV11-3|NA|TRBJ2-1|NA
CASSLGSEQFF
TGTGCCAGCAGCTTAGGTAGTGAGCAGTTCTTC
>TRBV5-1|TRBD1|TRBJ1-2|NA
CASSLTQGYYGYTF
TGCGCCAGCAGCTTAACACAGGGGTACTATGGCTACACCTTC
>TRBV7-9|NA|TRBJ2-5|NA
CASSSTRLGPETQYF
TGTGCCAGCAGCTCCACCCGCCTAGGCCCCGAGACCCAGTACTTC